These 3 T cell receptor beta chains were sequenced from one sample in a study of shared clonotypes between healthy human individuals. Profiling relied on immunoSEQ multiplex PCR, and the TCRdb table lists in-frame clones only, not all of them. Among roughly 2.2 million clones listed, just under 95% were seen once. The material sequenced was naive CD4+ T cells from PBMCs. The sample's subset: CD45RA+ positively selected. These TCRs come from a man younger than 30 in good health. Some clones in this sample may be carry-over from other donors' samples.

This clone was recorded once. The genes are TRBV11-2 and TRBJ1-2, with D perhaps matching TRBD1 (6 bases). CDR1 SGHAT and CDR2 FQNNGV come from the germline V gene. Deletions cut 5 bases from V and 1 base from J, with 11 bases between. The CDR3 sequence is 14 residues long. The CDR3 reads CASSVQGSNYGYTF. CDR3 DNA: TGTGCCAGCAGCGTACAGGGAAGTAACTATGGCTACACCTTC.

Comments on this clone: This may come from a read error, since a much larger clone is one base off. V and J are TRBV6-4 and TRBJ2-5; D is unclear. CDR3 size: 10 residues. Trimming stripped 3 bases from V and 6 bases from J, with 2 bases between. In germline, CDR1 is MRHNA, CDR2 SNTAGT. CDR3 residues: CASSEKTQYF. The CDR3, as DNA: TGTGCCAGCAGTGAAAAGACCCAGTACTTC.

The rearrangement links TRBV28 to TRBJ1-5; D gene ambiguous. Germline CDR1 and CDR2: MDHEN and SYDVKM. V dropped 3 bases and J dropped 2 bases, with 11 bases sitting between them. The CDR3 has 15 amino acids. The CDR3 nucleotides read TGTGCCAGCAGTTTTTACCGTGGGGGCAATCAGCCCCAGCATTTT. This encodes CASSFYRGGNQPQHF.